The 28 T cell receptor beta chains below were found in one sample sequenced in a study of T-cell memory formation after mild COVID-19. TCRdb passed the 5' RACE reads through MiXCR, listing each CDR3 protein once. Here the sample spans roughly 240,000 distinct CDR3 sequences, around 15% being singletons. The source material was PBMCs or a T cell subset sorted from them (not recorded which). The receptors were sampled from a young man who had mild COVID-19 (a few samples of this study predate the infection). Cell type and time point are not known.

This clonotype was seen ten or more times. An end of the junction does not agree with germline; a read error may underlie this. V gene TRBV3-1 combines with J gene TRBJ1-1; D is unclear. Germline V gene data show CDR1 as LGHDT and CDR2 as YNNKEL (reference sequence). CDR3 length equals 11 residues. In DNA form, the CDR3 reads TGCGCCAGCAGCCAAGGGTCTGAAGCTTTCTTT. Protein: CASSQGSEAFF.

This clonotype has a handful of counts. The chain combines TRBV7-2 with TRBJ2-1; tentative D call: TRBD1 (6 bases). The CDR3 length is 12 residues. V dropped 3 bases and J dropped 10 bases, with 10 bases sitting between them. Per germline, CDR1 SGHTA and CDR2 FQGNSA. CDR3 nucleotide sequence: TGTGCCAGCAGCTTCTGGGGGCGCGAGCAGTTCTTC. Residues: CASSFWGREQFF.

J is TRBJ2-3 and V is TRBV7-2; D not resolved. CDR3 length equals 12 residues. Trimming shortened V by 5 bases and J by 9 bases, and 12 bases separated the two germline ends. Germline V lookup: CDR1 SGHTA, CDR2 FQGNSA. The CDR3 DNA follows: TGTGCCAGCAGCGATACTGTGGGAACGCAGTATTTT. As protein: CASSDTVGTQYF.

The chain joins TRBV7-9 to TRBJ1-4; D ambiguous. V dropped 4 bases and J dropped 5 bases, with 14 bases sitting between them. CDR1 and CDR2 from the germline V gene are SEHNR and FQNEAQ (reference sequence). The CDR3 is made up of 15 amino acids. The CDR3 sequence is CASSSRVGLNEKLFF. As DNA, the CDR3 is TGTGCCAGCAGCTCTAGGGTGGGATTAAATGAAAAACTGTTTTTT.

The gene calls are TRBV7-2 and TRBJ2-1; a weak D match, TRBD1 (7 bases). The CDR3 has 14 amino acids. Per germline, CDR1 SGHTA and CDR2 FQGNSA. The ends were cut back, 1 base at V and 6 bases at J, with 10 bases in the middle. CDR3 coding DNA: TGTGCCAGCAGCTTAGTTCAGGGGGGCAATGAGCAGTTCTTC. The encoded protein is CASSLVQGGNEQFF.

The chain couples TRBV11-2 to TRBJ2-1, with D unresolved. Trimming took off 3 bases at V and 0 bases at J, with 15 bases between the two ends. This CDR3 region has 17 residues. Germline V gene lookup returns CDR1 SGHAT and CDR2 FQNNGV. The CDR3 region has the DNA TGTGCCAGCAGCTTTCCCCTGGGCGGCCGCTCCTACAATGAGCAGTTCTTC. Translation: CASSFPLGGRSYNEQFF.

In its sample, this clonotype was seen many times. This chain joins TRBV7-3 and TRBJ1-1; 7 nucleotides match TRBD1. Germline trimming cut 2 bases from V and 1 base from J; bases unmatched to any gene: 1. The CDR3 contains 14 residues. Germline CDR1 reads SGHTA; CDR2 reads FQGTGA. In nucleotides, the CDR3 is TGTGCCAGCAGCTTAGGACAGGAGAACACTGAAGCTTTCTTT. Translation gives CASSLGQENTEAFF. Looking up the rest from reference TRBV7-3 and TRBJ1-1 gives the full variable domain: GAGVSQTPSNKVTEKGKYVELRCDPISGHTALYWYRQSLGQGPEFLIYFQGTGAADDSGLPNDRFFAVRPEGSVSTLKIQRTERGDSAVYLCASSLGQENTEAFFGQGTRLTVV.

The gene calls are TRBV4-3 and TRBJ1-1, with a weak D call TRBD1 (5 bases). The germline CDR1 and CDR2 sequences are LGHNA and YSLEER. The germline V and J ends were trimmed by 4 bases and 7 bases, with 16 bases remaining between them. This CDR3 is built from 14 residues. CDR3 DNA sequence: TGCGCCAGCAGCCTCTTCGGGCAGGGCGGTGAAGCTTTCTTT. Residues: CASSLFGQGGEAFF.

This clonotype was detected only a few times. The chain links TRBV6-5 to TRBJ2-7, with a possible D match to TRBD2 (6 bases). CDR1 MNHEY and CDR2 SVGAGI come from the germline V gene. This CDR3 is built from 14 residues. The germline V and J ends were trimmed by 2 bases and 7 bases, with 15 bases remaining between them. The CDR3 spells CASSYGGPGWEQYF. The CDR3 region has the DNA TGTGCCAGCAGTTACGGAGGGCCCGGTTGGGAGCAGTACTTC.

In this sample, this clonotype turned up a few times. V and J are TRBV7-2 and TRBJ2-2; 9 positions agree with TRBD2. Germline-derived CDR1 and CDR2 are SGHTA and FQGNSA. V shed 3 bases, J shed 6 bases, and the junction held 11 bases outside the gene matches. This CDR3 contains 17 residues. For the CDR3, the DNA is TGTGCCAGCAGCTTTTCTAGCGGGGAGTATAGATCCGGGGAGCTGTTTTTT. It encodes CASSFSSGEYRSGELFF. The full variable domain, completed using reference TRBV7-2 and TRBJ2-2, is GAGVSQSPSNKVTEKGKDVELRCDPISGHTALYWYRQSLGQGLEFLIYFQGNSAPDKSGLPSDRFSAERTGGSVSTLTIQRTQQEDSAVYLCASSFSSGEYRSGELFFGEGSRLTVL.

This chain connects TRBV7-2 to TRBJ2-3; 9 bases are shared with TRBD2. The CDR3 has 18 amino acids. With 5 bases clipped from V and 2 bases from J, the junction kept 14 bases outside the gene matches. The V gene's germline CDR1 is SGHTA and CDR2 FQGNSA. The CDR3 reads CASSALAGANIDTDTQYF. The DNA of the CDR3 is TGTGCCAGCAGCGCCTTAGCGGGGGCAAATATAGACACAGATACGCAGTATTTT. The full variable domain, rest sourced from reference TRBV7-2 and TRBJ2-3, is GAGVSQSPSNKVTEKGKDVELRCDPISGHTALYWYRQSLGQGLEFLIYFQGNSAPDKSGLPSDRFSAERTGGSVSTLTIQRTQQEDSAVYLCASSALAGANIDTDTQYFGPGTRLTVL.

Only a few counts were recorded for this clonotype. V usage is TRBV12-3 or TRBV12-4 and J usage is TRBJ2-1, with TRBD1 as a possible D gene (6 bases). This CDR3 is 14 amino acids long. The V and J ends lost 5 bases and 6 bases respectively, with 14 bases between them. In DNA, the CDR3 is TGTGCCAGCAGTGAGAGAAACAGGGCCAATGAGCAGTTCTTC. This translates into CASSERNRANEQFF.

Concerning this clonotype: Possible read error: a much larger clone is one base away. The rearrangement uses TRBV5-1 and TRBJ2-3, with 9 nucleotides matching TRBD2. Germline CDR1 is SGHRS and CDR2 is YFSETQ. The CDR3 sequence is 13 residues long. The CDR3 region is CASSVAGEDSQYF. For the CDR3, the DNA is TGCGCCAGCAGCGTAGCGGGGGAAGATTCGCAGTATTTT.

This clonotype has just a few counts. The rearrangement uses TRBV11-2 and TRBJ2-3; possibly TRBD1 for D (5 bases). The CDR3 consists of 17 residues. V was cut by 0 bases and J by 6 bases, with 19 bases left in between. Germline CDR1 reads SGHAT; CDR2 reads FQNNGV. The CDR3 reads CASSLDSGLATLDTQYF. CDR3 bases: TGTGCCAGCAGCTTAGATTCAGGGTTAGCCACACTGGATACGCAGTATTTT.

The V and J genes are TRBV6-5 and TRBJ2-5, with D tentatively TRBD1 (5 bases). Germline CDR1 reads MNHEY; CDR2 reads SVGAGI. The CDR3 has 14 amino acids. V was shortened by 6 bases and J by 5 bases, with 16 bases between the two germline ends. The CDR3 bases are TGTGCCAGCAGGGAGAGAACAGGTCGGGAGACCCAGTACTTC. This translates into CASRERTGRETQYF.

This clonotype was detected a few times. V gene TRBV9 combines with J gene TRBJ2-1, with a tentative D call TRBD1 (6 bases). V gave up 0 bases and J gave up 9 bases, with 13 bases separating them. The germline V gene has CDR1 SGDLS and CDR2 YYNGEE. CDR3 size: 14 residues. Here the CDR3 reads CASSVATGSGEQFF. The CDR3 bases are TGTGCCAGCAGCGTAGCTACAGGGTCGGGTGAGCAGTTCTTC. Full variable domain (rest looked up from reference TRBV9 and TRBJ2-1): DSGVTQTPKHLITATGQRVTLRCSPRSGDLSVYWYQQSLDQGLQFLIQYYNGEERAKGNILERFSAQQFPDLHSELNLSSLELGDSALYFCASSVATGSGEQFFGPGTRLTVL.

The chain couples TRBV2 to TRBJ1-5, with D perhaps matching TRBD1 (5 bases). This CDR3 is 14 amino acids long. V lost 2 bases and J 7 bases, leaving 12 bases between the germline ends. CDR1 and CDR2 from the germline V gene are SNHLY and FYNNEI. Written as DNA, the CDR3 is TGTGCCAGCAGTGAATTGGGGGGAAGCCAGCCCCAGCATTTT. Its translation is CASSELGGSQPQHF.

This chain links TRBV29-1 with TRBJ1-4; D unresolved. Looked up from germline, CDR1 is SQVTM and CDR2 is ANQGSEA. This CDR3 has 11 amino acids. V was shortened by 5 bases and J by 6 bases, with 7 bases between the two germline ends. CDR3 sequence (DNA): TGCAGCGTTTGGACGTATGAAAAACTGTTTTTT. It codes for CSVWTYEKLFF.

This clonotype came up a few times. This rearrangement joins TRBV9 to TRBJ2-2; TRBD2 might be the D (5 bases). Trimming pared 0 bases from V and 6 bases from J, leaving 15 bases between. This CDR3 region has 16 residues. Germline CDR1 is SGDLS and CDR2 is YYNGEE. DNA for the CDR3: TGTGCCAGCAGCGTAGCTGCGGGCCCGACCGCCGGGGAGCTGTTTTTT. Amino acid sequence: CASSVAAGPTAGELFF.

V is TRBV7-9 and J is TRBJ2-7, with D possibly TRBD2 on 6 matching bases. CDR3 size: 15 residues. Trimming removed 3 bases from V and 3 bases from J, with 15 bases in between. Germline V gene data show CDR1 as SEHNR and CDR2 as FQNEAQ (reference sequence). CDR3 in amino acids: CASSFAGGSGYEQYV. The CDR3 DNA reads TGTGCCAGCAGCTTCGCCGGGGGTTCGGGCTACGAGCAGTACGTC.

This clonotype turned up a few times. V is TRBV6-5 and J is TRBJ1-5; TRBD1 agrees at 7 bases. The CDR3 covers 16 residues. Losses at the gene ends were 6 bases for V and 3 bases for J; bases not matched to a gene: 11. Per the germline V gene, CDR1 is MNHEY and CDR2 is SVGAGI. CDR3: CASSPGTATFNQPQHF. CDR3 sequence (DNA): TGTGCCAGCAGCCCTGGGACAGCTACCTTCAATCAGCCCCAGCATTTT.

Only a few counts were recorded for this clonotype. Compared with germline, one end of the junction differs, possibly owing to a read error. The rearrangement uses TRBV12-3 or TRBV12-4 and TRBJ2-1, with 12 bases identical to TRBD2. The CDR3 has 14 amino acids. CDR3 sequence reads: CASSLAGGRGEQFF. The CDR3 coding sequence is TGTGCCAGCAGTCTAGCGGGGGGGCGAGGTGAGCAGTTCTTC.

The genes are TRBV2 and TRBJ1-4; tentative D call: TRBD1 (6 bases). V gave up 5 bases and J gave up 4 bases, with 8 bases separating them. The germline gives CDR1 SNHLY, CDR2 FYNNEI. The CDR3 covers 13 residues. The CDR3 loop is CASSRDINEKLFF. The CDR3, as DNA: TGTGCCAGCAGTCGGGACATTAATGAAAAACTGTTTTTT.

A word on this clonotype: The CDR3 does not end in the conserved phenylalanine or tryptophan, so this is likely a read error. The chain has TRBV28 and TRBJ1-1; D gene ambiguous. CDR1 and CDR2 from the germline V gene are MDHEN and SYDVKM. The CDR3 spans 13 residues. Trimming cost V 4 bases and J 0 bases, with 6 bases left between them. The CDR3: CASSSVMNTEAFL. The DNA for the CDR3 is TGTGCCAGCAGTTCTGTAATGAACACTGAAGCTTTCCTT.

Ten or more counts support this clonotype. The chain's CDR3 is CASSSRGQETQYF. CDR3 DNA: TGTGCCAGCAGCTCCCGGGGGCAAGAGACCCAGTACTTC. The chain carries TRBV5-5 and TRBJ2-5; D is possibly TRBD2 (6 bases). Trimming took off 3 bases at V and 2 bases at J, with 8 bases between the two ends. The germline V gene encodes CDR1 SGHKS and CDR2 YYEKEE (reference sequence). The CDR3 contains 13 residues.

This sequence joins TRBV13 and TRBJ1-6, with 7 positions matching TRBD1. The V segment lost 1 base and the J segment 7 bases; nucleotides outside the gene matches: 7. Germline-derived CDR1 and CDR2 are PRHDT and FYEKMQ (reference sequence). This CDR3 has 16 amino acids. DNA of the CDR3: TGTGCCAGCAGCTTAGCAGGGGGATTGGTGAATTCACCCCTCCACTTT. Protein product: CASSLAGGLVNSPLHF.

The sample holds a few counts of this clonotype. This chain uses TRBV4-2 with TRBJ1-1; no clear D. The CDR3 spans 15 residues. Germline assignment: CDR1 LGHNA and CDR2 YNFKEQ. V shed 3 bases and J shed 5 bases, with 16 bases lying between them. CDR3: CASSHLGEFSTEAFF. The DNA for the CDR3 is TGTGCCAGCAGCCACCTGGGAGAATTTTCGACTGAAGCTTTCTTT.

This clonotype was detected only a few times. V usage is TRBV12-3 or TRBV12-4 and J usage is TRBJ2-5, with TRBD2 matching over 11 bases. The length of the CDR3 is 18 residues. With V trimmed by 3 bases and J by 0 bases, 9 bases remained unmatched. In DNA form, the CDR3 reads TGTGCCAGCAGTTTTGTAGGGCTAGCGGGGGGAGACCAAGAGACCCAGTACTTC. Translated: CASSFVGLAGGDQETQYF.